This TCR beta chain stems from a study of response to subunit inactivated influenza vaccine. This clonotype appeared a few times. Per germline, CDR1 KGHSH and CDR2 LQKENI. CDR3 length: 12 residues. Trimming stripped 6 bases from V and 4 bases from J, with 10 bases between. TCRdb reprocessed the RT-PCR reads with MiXCR, giving one entry per CDR3 protein. The table records a few hundred thousand distinct CDR3 sequences, approximately 10% of them present only once. The data also belong to a second study, concerning T cells expressing NK-cell markers. From that paper: Template switching by 5'RACE with UMIs generated the TCR beta cDNA. Source material for TCR beta repertoires consisted of sorted CD3+CD56+NKG2C+, CD3+CD56+NKG2C- and CD3+CD56-NKG2C+ T cells.

The receptor comes from a middle-aged man who received an inactivated influenza vaccine. This chain uses TRBV18 with TRBJ2-7; the D gene is possibly TRBD1 (5 bases). Sequencing used PBMCs from blood, obtained on the day of vaccination. The CDR3 spells CASSPDIYEQYF. CDR3 sequence (DNA): TGTGCCAGCTCCCCGGACATTTACGAGCAGTACTTC.